This T cell receptor (beta chain) was retrieved from a study of sequential checkpoint blockade in melanoma. Study context: Randomization was 1:1 between first-line nivolumab→ipilimumab and ipilimumab→nivolumab. After both sequences, patients received maintenance nivolumab.

The table came from immunoSEQ multiplex PCR; TCRdb's copy has only in-frame clones and leaves some out. This table holds around 15,000 clones, over 60% found once. Treatment given: randomized to nivolumab then ipilimumab (arm A) or the reverse (arm B). No patient had prior DNA-damaging chemotherapy. Sorted cells were live CD3+CD8+, lacking CD19 and CD56, from PBMCs. The CDR3 covers 15 residues. Trimming took 2 bases from V and 7 from J, leaving 15 bases between them. Per the germline V gene, CDR1 is SGHKS and CDR2 is YYEKEE (reference sequence). The specimen was CD8+ T cells sorted from blood (inferred from file names), collected from a patient given nivolumab and ipilimumab in sequence. The chain is built from TRBV5-5 and TRBJ2-2, with D perhaps TRBD2 (5 bases). The TCR was taken from a human donor with melanoma. The CDR3 region is CASSLSNSVGGELFF. CDR3 DNA sequence: TGTGCCAGCAGCTTATCTAATAGCGTTGGCGGGGAGCTGTTTTTT.